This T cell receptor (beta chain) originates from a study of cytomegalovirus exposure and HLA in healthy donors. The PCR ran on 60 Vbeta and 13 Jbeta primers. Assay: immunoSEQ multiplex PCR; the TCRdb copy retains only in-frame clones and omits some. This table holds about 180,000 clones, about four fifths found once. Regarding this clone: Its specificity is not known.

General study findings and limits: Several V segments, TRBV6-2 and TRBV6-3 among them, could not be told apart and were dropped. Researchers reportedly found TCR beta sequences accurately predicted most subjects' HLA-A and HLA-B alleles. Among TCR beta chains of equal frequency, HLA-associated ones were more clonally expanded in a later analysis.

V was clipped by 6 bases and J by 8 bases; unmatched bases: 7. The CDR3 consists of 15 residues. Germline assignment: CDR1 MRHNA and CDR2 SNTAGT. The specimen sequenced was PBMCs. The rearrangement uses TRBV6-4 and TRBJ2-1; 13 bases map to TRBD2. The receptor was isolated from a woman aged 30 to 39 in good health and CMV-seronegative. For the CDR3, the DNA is TGTGCCAGCAGCGGAACTAGCGGGGGGGCTGATGAGCAGTTCTTC. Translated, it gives CASSGTSGGADEQFF.